The rows below give T cell receptor beta chains drawn from one sample of a study of CD8 T cells in ankylosing spondylitis. MiXCR, applied by TCRdb to the 5' RACE reads, yields one record per CDR3 protein. The profile shows about 220,000 distinct CDR3 sequences, about 17% of them singletons. The sample was blood, either unsorted or a sorted T cell fraction (not recorded which). The source is a male donor with ankylosing spondylitis. Each CDR3 is given with its conserved first and last residue. The D gene is left open where the match is weak. The size field is filled for only some rows; it gives once, few, many or a size class.

J gene,D gene,clone size,V gene,CDR3 DNA,CDR3 protein
TRBJ2-1,TRBD2,few,TRBV4-3,TGCGCCAGCAGCCAGGTAACCGGGACTACCTACAATGAGCAGTTCTTC,CASSQVTGTTYNEQFF
TRBJ2-7,.,many,TRBV7-9,TGCGCCAGCAGCCCGACAGGCACCTACGAGCAGTACTTC,CASSPTGTYEQYF
TRBJ1-2,.,many,TRBV12-3/TRBV12-4,TGTGCCAGCAGTTTGGGGACTTGGGATGGCTACACCTTC,CASSLGTWDGYTF
TRBJ1-2,TRBD1,.,TRBV13,TGTGCCAGCAGCTTTACGACGGGGACAGGGACTGGCTACACCTTC,CASSFTTGTGTGYTF
TRBJ1-1,.,.,TRBV5-1,TGCGCCAGCAGCTTTTTTCAGGGAAGTATGAACACTGAAGCTTTCTTT,CASSFFQGSMNTEAFF
TRBJ2-2,TRBD2,.,TRBV5-1,TGCGCCAGCAGCTGGACCGGACTAGCGGGCTCCGGGGAGCTGTTTTTT,CASSWTGLAGSGELFF
TRBJ2-7,TRBD2,few,TRBV20-1,TGCAGTGCTCCCCTCTTGCGGGAGGCCTTTGACGAGCAGTACTTC,CSAPLLREAFDEQYF
TRBJ2-1,.,few,TRBV12-3/TRBV12-4,TGTGCCAGCAGCAACAGGGTCAGTTCCTACAATGAGCAGTTCTTC,CASSNRVSSYNEQFF
TRBJ2-3,.,.,TRBV4-2,TGTGCCAGCAGCCAAGTAGTGGCGGAGGGTGGGGCAGATACGCAGTATTTT,CASSQVVAEGGADTQYF
TRBJ2-7,.,.,TRBV5-1,TGCGCCAGCAGCCACTGGGCCTCATCTTCCTACGAGCAGTACTTC,CASSHWASSSYEQYF
TRBJ2-7,.,.,TRBV20-1,TGCAGTGCTAGAGTGAGGGGGTCCTACGAGCAGTACTTC,CSARVRGSYEQYF
TRBJ1-2,.,.,TRBV7-9,TGTGCCAGCGGCTGGGCGGAAGCTAACTATGGCTACACCTTC,CASGWAEANYGYTF
TRBJ2-7,.,.,TRBV20-1,TGCAGTGCTAGAGGGGACCGGCAGTTCTACGAGCAGTACTTC,CSARGDRQFYEQYF
TRBJ2-3,.,.,TRBV7-2,TGTGCCAGCAGCCCACCGGGACTCAACACAGATACGCAGTATTTT,CASSPPGLNTDTQYF
TRBJ2-7,.,few,TRBV4-1,TGCGCCAGCAGCATGGCACCTGAGATAACCTACGAGCAGTACTTC,CASSMAPEITYEQYF
TRBJ2-1,TRBD2,.,TRBV20-1,TGCAGTGCTAAGTCTAGCGGGAACTCCTACAATGAGCAGTTCTTC,CSAKSSGNSYNEQFF
TRBJ1-2,.,.,TRBV4-1,TGCGCCAGCAGCCAAGAGCCCCTTATGAGGCGGAGGGTGGGCTACACCTTC,CASSQEPLMRRRVGYTF
TRBJ1-5,.,few,TRBV4-1,TGCGCCAGCAGCCAAGATACCGGGCAGGGGAGTCAGCCCCAGCATTTT,CASSQDTGQGSQPQHF
TRBJ2-5,.,.,TRBV21-1,TGTGCCAGCAGCAAAGCGCCCCGGACTAGCTGGGGGGGCCAAGAGACCCAGTACTTC,CASSKAPRTSWGGQETQYF
TRBJ2-3,TRBD1,few,TRBV12-3/TRBV12-4,TGTGCCAGCAGACCAACAGGGGGCGGTTTGACGCAGTATTTT,CASRPTGGGLTQYF
TRBJ2-1,.,.,TRBV12-3/TRBV12-4,TGTGCCAGCAGTTTCGTTCCCGGGTACAATGAGCAGTTCTTC,CASSFVPGYNEQFF
TRBJ1-1,.,.,TRBV12-3/TRBV12-4,TGTGCCAGTGGTGTGACTGAAGCTTTCTTT,CASGVTEAFF
TRBJ1-1,.,.,TRBV5-1,TGCGCCAGCAGCTTGGCCTTTCCGACTGAAGCTTTCTTT,CASSLAFPTEAFF
TRBJ2-4,TRBD2,many,TRBV29-1,TGCAGCGTTGAAGATCGTGGTGCGCCTAGCGGAAACATTCAGTACTTC,CSVEDRGAPSGNIQYF
TRBJ2-2,.,few,TRBV7-9,TGTGCCAGCAGCTTCGCCAGCAACACCGGGGAGCTGTTTTTT,CASSFASNTGELFF
TRBJ1-1,.,.,TRBV20-1,TGCAGTGCTAGGGGTACTCAGGACACTGAAGCTTTCTTT,CSARGTQDTEAFF
TRBJ1-1,.,.,TRBV7-9,TGTGCCAGCGCGACCGCAGGGAGGGTCACTGAAGCTTTCTTT,CASATAGRVTEAFF
TRBJ2-1,TRBD2,many,TRBV4-3,TGCGCCAGCAGCCAAGGTCTAGCGGGGGCCTACAATGAGCAGTTCTTC,CASSQGLAGAYNEQFF
TRBJ1-2,.,.,TRBV3-1,TGTGCCAGCAGCCAAGATTTAGGCCAGATAGATGGCTACACCTTC,CASSQDLGQIDGYTF
TRBJ2-3,TRBD1,.,TRBV4-1,TGCGCCAGCAGCCACCTCGGGGACAGGGGGATCGATACGCAGTATTTT,CASSHLGDRGIDTQYF
TRBJ2-1,TRBD1,.,TRBV12-3/TRBV12-4,TGTGCCAGCAGCGGCCTGGGGGACAGCTACAATGAGCAGTTCTTC,CASSGLGDSYNEQFF
TRBJ1-2,.,.,TRBV29-1,TGCAGCGTTGAAGATTGGTCGGGAAATCCCTTTGGCTACACCTTC,CSVEDWSGNPFGYTF
TRBJ2-1,.,few,TRBV4-1,TGCGCCAGCAGCCATCCCATTTCCAATGAGCAGTTCTTC,CASSHPISNEQFF
TRBJ1-1,.,few,TRBV19,TGTGCCAGTAGTGGACAGATAAATGAAGCTTTCTTT,CASSGQINEAFF
TRBJ2-7,.,few,TRBV11-2,TGTGCCAGCAGCTTATGGGCGGATTCCTACGAGCAGTACTTC,CASSLWADSYEQYF
TRBJ2-1,.,few,TRBV11-1,TGTGCCAGCAGCTATTCGAGCCACAGGGACAATGAGCAGTTCTTC,CASSYSSHRDNEQFF
TRBJ2-7,.,.,TRBV3-1,TGTGCCAGCAGCCTCGCAGGCGGGGAATACTCCTACGAGCAGTACTTC,CASSLAGGEYSYEQYF